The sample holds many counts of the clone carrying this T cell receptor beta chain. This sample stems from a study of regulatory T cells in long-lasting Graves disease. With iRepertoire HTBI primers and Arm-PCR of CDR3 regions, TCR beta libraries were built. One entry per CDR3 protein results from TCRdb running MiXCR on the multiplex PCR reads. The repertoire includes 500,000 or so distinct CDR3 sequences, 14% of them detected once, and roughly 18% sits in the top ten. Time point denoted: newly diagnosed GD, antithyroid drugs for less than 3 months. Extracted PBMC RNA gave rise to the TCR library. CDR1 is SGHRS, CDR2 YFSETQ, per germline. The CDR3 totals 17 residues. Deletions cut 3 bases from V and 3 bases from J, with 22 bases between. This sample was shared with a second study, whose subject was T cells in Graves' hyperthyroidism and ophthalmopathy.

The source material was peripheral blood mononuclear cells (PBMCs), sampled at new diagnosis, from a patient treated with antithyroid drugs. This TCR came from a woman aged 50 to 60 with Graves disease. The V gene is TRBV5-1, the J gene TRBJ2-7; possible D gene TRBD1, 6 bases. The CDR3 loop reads CASSSAQVQGLIYEQYF. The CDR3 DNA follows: TGCGCCAGCAGCTCCGCCCAGGTACAGGGTCTTATCTACGAGCAGTACTTC.